This T cell receptor beta chain was identified during a study of early T cells in non-severe SARS-CoV-2 infection. In the study overall: The authors sequenced bulk RNA from unsorted whole blood, leaving chains unpaired.

Study results and limitations: The VDJdb matching leaned toward anti-spike CD8 responses and overlooked private and CD4 specificities.

In the case of this clonotype: Its target is unknown.

The CDR3 contains 15 residues. V shed 7 bases and J shed 2 bases, with 21 bases lying between them. Germline-derived CDR1 and CDR2 are DFQATT and SNEGSKA (reference sequence). The TCR library protocol was used to attach unique molecular identifiers. These identifiers were attached to individual cDNA molecules. Using its own MiXCR run on the 5' RACE reads, TCRdb lists one record per CDR3 protein. This sample has 95,000 to 110,000 distinct CDR3 sequences; over 8.5% occur once, and the top ten carry around 8%. The receptor's source is an adult who was a healthcare worker with PCR-confirmed SARS-CoV-2 infection or an uninfected control (not recorded which). The chain carries TRBV20-1 and TRBJ2-7, with D possibly being TRBD1 (8 bases). Sample: whole blood. The CDR3 loop is CSGTGIQRETYEQYF. As DNA, the CDR3 is TGCAGTGGGACAGGGATCCAGCGGGAAACCTACGAGCAGTACTTC.